This T cell receptor beta chain emerged from a study of shared clonotypes between healthy human individuals. Notes on the study in general: Clonotype sharing among the donors was expected to vary with sequencing depth.

A remark on this clone: Antigen specificity is unknown.

This table comes from immunoSEQ multiplex PCR, and its TCRdb copy is limited to in-frame clones, with some not included. The top ten hold about 0.39% of the sample, which has more than 2,000,000 clones, 85% to 95% seen once. Germline-derived CDR1 and CDR2 are SEHNR and FQNEAQ (reference sequence). The ends were cut back, 5 bases at V and 5 bases at J, with 17 bases in the middle. CDR3 length: 15 residues. The source material was naive CD4+ T cells from PBMCs. Specified subset: CD45RA+ positively selected. This chain links TRBV7-9 with TRBJ2-3; a possible D gene is TRBD2 (6 bases). This TCR was sampled from a man aged 18 to 29 in good health. Some clones in this sample may be carry-over from other donors' samples. This chain's CDR3 is CASSTRGTLGDTQYF. The CDR3 nucleotides read TGTGCCAGCAGCACACGGGGGACGCTCGGAGATACGCAGTATTTT.